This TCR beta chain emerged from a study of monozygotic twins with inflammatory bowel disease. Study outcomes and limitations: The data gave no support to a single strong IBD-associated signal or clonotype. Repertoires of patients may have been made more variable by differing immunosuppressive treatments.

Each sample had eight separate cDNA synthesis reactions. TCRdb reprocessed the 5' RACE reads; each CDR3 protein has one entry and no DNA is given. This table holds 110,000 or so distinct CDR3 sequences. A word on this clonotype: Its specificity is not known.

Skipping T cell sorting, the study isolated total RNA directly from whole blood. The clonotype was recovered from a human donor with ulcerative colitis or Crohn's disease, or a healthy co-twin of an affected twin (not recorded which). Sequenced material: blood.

CDR3 region: CSARDPRGEGNEQFF. This chain uses TRBV20-1 with TRBJ2-1; lacking DNA, the TRBD2 call made by TCRdb goes unchecked. The CDR3 runs 15 residues. Germline V gene sequence: CDR1 DFQATT, CDR2 SNEGSKA (reference sequence).